What follows is one T cell receptor beta chain and its context. The germline CDR1 and CDR2 sequences are LNHDA and SQIVND (reference sequence). The CDR3 sequence is 13 residues long. J was trimmed by 9 bases and V by 9 bases; bases with no gene match: 4. The sample comes from a study of blood T cell repertoires in COVID-19. Overall study context: Acute and convalescent COVID-19 samples came from the United States, Italy and Spain. T cells, B-cell-depleted T cells, or PBMCs supplied cDNA or gDNA.

Profiled with immunoSEQ multiplex PCR; TCRdb holds only in-frame clones, not every one. The repertoire holds roughly 71,000 clones, roughly 83% seen once, with 7.5% to 9% in the top ten. The chain links TRBV19 to TRBJ2-1; 14 positions agree with TRBD2. The sequencing sample was made of peripheral blood. This receptor was obtained from a man aged 50-59 years with active COVID-19. The CDR3 nucleotides are TGTGCCAGCCGACTAGCGGGAGGGAGTGAGCAGTTCTTC. This translates into CASRLAGGSEQFF.